A selection of T cell receptor beta chains follows, all from one sample in a study of tumor-infiltrating lymphocytes in primary liver carcinoma. MiXCR, applied by TCRdb to the multiplex PCR reads, yields one record per CDR3 protein. The sample has more than 100,000 distinct CDR3 sequences; 55% to 65% are singletons. The sample taken for sequencing was liver tumor tissue from sampling region 1. These receptors all stem from a woman aged 55-70 years with primary liver carcinoma and hepatitis B virus infection. CDR3s include the opening cysteine and the closing phenylalanine or tryptophan. The D gene is left open where the match is weak. The size of a clone is reported for some rows only, either as once, few or many, or as a class for expanded clones.

cdr3_nt	cdr3_aa	clone_size	d_call	v_call	j_call
TGCAGCGTTCGGTCAGGGGTGAGCACCGGGGAGCTGTTTTTT	CSVRSGVSTGELFF	many	NA	TRBV29-1	TRBJ2-2
TGTGCCAGCAGTATTCGACAGGGTGGAGAGGGCTACACCTTC	CASSIRQGGEGYTF	many	TRBD1	TRBV12-3/TRBV12-4	TRBJ1-2
TGTGCCAGCAGAGCCAACGTGGCTAATGAAAAACTGTTTTTT	CASRANVANEKLFF	many	NA	TRBV6-1	TRBJ1-4
TGTGACAGCAACTCCGTCGGGACACGGGGATCACCCCTCCACTTT	CDSNSVGTRGSPLHF	once	NA	TRBV11-2	TRBJ1-6
TGTGCCAGCAGTTTACTCAACAAGAACTATGGTTACGCCTTC	CASSLLNKNYGYAF	NA	NA	TRBV28	TRBJ1-2
TGTGCCAGCAGCCCCCGGGGGGGGGCATCTGTTCTCTATGGGCAGTCCTTC	CASSPRGGASVLYGQSF	NA	TRBD2	TRBV5-6	TRBJ2-1
TGTGCCAGCAGCTTAGGGACGAACACCCGGGAGCTGTTTTTT	CASSLGTNTRELFF	NA	NA	TRBV7-9	TRBJ2-2
TGCGCCAGCAGCCCCAGGGTACGTGGCACTGAAGCTTTCTTT	CASSPRVRGTEAFF	many	NA	TRBV4-1	TRBJ1-1
TGTGCCAGCAGTTACTACACGGATGCGCAGTGTTTT	CASSYYTDAQCF	NA	NA	TRBV6-2/TRBV6-3	TRBJ2-3
TGTGCCAGTAGTTACTTGTCGACAGGGGTGGTGACTGAAGCTTTCTTT	CASSYLSTGVVTEAFF	NA	TRBD1	TRBV6-5	TRBJ1-1
TGTGTCAGCAGCAGTGGGACTAGCGGAGATACGCAGTATTTT	CVSSSGTSGDTQYF	NA	TRBD2	TRBV7-3	TRBJ2-3
TGTGCCACCAGTGATATGGGACTTCCCCCGTGGAATTCACCCCTCCACTTT	CATSDMGLPPWNSPLHF	few	NA	TRBV24-1	TRBJ1-6
TGCAGCGTCCTCACAGGGCCGGAGACCCAGTACTTC	CSVLTGPETQYF	many	NA	TRBV29-1	TRBJ2-5
TGTGCCAGCTGTTCGTTCTCCTTCGCAGATACACAGTATTTT	CASCSFSFADTQYF	NA	NA	TRBV11-2	TRBJ2-3
TGCGCCAGCAGCCAAGATGGTAGGGAGGGAGGAATTGAAGCTTTCTTT	CASSQDGREGGIEAFF	many	NA	TRBV4-1	TRBJ1-1
TGTGCCAGCAGCTTGATGCAGGCCTACGAGCAGTACTTC	CASSLMQAYEQYF	NA	NA	TRBV7-8	TRBJ2-7
TGCAGCGTTGGGGACAGGTGCTATGACTACACCTTC	CSVGDRCYDYTF	NA	TRBD1	TRBV29-1	TRBJ1-2
TGCAGCGTTGAAGAAGGGCCCCGTAGCACATATACGCAGTATTTT	CSVEEGPRSTYTQYF	once	NA	TRBV29-1	TRBJ2-3
TGTGCCTGGAGAGGACACCCCGGGGAGCTGTTTTTT	CAWRGHPGELFF	few	NA	TRBV30	TRBJ2-2
TGTGCCAGCAGTTTAGTAGGGGGACTGAACACTGAAGCTTTCTTT	CASSLVGGLNTEAFF	many	NA	TRBV12-3/TRBV12-4	TRBJ1-1
TGTGGCAGCAGTTACGGGGGATCCTATGGCTACACCTTT	CGSSYGGSYGYTF	NA	NA	TRBV6-5	TRBJ1-2
TGTGCCAGCAGTCTCCAGGGCGGCATCGGGGAGCTGTTTTTT	CASSLQGGIGELFF	NA	NA	TRBV12-3/TRBV12-4	TRBJ2-2
TGTGCCAGCTTTAGAGATACGCAGTATTTT	CASFRDTQYF	NA	NA	TRBV11-2	TRBJ2-3
TGCGCCAGCAGCACTGAGGGACAGGGGTCTGAATCTTTCTTT	CASSTEGQGSESFF	NA	TRBD1	TRBV5-1	TRBJ1-1
TGTGCCAGCAGCTCCTCCCTGGGACAGGTCCGGCAAGAGACCCAGTACTTC	CASSSSLGQVRQETQYF	few	TRBD1	TRBV7-9	TRBJ2-5
TGTGCCAGCAGTTACTCCGGGACAGGGGGCTACGAGCAGTACTTC	CASSYSGTGGYEQYF	many	TRBD1	TRBV6-2/TRBV6-3	TRBJ2-7
TGTGCTAGTGGTTTGGAGGGGGCGTATTACACAGGTACGCAGTATTTT	CASGLEGAYYTGTQYF	NA	TRBD1	TRBV12-5	TRBJ2-3
TGTGCCGGCAGGTTAGTCGCCGGAGACTGGTACGAGCAGTACTTC	CAGRLVAGDWYEQYF	once	NA	TRBV11-2	TRBJ2-7
TGTACCAGCAGTCTGGACGACAGCCCCACCGGGGAACTGTTCTTT	CTSSLDDSPTGELFF	NA	NA	TRBV11-2	TRBJ2-2
TGTGCCAGCAGTCCGACAGGGAGGATCAATCAGCCCCAGCATTTT	CASSPTGRINQPQHF	NA	TRBD1	TRBV7-6	TRBJ1-5